Sequencing of this T cell receptor beta chain was carried out in a study of cytomegalovirus exposure and HLA in healthy donors. In regard to this clone: Antigen: not known.

Overall study results and limits: About 90% or about 30% of the time was how often most TCR beta V segments were productive, according to an earlier analysis.

Germline CDR1 reads SEHNR; CDR2 reads FQNEAQ (reference sequence). The CDR3 spans 14 residues. The V gene lost 7 bases and the J gene lost 0 bases, with 7 bases spanning the gap. PCR employed 60 Vbeta and 13 Jbeta primers. Libraries were prepared by immunoSEQ multiplex PCR; TCRdb keeps only in-frame clonotypes and omits some of them. The repertoire includes fewer than 200,000 clones, approximately 79% of them detected once, and about 2.5% sits in the top ten. J is TRBJ2-6 and V is TRBV7-9; no clear D. The clonotype comes from a male donor in good health and CMV-seronegative. Sequencing used PBMCs. Written as DNA, the CDR3 is TGTGCCAGCAAGCGATCCTCTGGGGCCAACGTCCTGACTTTC. The encoded protein is CASKRSSGANVLTF.